The subject of this entry is one TCR beta chain. Its antigen is not known. Negative isolation was used for CD8+ and CD4+ T cells and FACS enrichment for TEMRA cells. Reverse transcription of about 0.45 to 1 ug RNA used random hexamers. The method of amplification for TCR beta CDR3 was immunoSEQ multiplex PCR, covering 54 Vbeta and 13 Jbeta. MiXCR, run by TCRdb on the immunoSEQ multiplex PCR reads, gives a single entry per CDR3 protein. This sample carries fewer than 150,000 distinct CDR3 sequences, 90% to 95% of them seen once, and the ten largest clones take around 0.25%. Germline V CDR1 and CDR2: MGHRA, YSYEKL. There are 15 residues in the CDR3. The V gene lost 4 bases and the J gene lost 4 bases, with 16 bases spanning the gap. The sample is drawn from a study of CD8 T cells in Susac syndrome. Study observations and caveats: By the study's own acknowledgment, its TCR sequencing and HLA analysis included relatively few individuals.

Sequencing was carried out using CD8+ T cells from PBMCs. This TCR was recovered from a human donor with multiple sclerosis. The chain links TRBV4-1 to TRBJ1-2; a possible D gene is TRBD1 (5 bases). The CDR3, as DNA: TGCGCCAGCAGCCGGGGGATGGGGCCTAGCTATGGCTACACCTTC. Protein product: CASSRGMGPSYGYTF.